The source of this T cell receptor (beta chain) is a study of blood T cell repertoires in COVID-19. The overall study: Spain, Italy and the United States supplied samples that represented acute and convalescent COVID-19.

The germline V gene encodes CDR1 MGHDK and CDR2 SYGVNS. Losses at the gene ends were 5 bases for V and 4 bases for J; bases not matched to a gene: 8. The CDR3 spans 16 residues. TCRdb keeps only in-frame clones here, not all; method: immunoSEQ multiplex PCR. The sample shows approximately 200,000 clones, about 81% of them seen only once. V and J are TRBV25-1 and TRBJ2-3; 11 bases line up with TRBD2. The sample consisted of peripheral blood. The TCR was taken from a woman at least 80 years old with COVID-19, enrolled during active disease. The CDR3 spells CASSPRASGRSDTQYF. CDR3 DNA: TGTGCCAGCAGTCCCCGGGCTAGCGGGAGGTCAGATACGCAGTATTTT. Based on the CDR3 plus reference TRBV25-1 and TRBJ2-3, the full variable domain is EADIYQTPRYLVIGTGKKITLECSQTMGHDKMYWYQQDPGMELHLIHYSYGVNSTEKGDLSSESTVSRIRTEHFPLTLESARPSHTSQYLCASSPRASGRSDTQYFGPGTRLTVL.